This T cell receptor (beta chain) came from a study of cytomegalovirus exposure and HLA in healthy donors. Germline lookup yields CDR1 SEHNR and CDR2 FQNEAQ (reference sequence). The ends lost 5 bases at V and 5 bases at J; junction bases unmatched: 12. The CDR3 is 16 amino acids. PCR employed 60 Vbeta and 13 Jbeta primers. TCRdb keeps only in-frame clones here, not all; method: immunoSEQ multiplex PCR. Of 180,000 or so clones in the sample, about 80% were seen once. Sequencing was carried out using PBMCs. The sequence was obtained from a man aged 40-55 years in good health and CMV-seronegative. This chain connects TRBV7-9 to TRBJ2-5, with 9 nucleotides matching TRBD2. CDR3 amino acids: CASSQASGTRGETQYF. The CDR3 DNA reads as TGTGCCAGCAGCCAAGCTAGCGGGACCCGGGGGGAGACCCAGTACTTC.